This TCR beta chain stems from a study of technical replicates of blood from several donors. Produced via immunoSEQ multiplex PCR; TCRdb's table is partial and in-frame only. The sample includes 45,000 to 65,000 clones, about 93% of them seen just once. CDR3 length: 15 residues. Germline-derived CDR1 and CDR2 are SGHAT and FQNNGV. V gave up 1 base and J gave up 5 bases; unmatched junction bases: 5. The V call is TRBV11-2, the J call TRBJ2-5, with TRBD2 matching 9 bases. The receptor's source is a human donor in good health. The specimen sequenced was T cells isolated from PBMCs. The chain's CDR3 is CASSLVSGRGETQYF. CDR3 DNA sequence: TGTGCCAGCAGCTTAGTTAGCGGGAGAGGGGAGACCCAGTACTTC.